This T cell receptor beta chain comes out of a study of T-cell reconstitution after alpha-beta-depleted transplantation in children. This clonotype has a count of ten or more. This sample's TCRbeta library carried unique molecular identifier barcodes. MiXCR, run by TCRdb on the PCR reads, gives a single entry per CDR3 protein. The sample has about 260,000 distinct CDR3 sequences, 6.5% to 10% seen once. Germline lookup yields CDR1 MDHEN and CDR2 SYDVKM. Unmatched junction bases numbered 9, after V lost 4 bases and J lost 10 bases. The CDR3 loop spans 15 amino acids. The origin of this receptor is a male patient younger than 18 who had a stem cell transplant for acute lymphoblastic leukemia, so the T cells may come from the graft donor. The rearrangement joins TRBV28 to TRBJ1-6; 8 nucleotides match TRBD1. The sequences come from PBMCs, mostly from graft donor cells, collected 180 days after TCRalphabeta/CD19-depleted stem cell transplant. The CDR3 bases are TGTGCCAGCAGTTCCGCCTGGACAGGGTACTCACCCCTCCACTTT. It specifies CASSSAWTGYSPLHF.